These 10 T cell receptor beta chains share one sample of origin, sequenced in a study of blood T cells in healthy people across ages. The second PCR ran roughly 6 to 11 cycles with a sample-barcoded 5' primer and J-beta primers. From the 5' RACE reads, TCRdb called clonotypes with MiXCR, one entry per CDR3 protein. The sample includes more than 550,000 distinct CDR3 sequences, around a fifth of them seen just once. The sequenced sample consisted of blood. These receptors originate from a man aged 65 to 85 in good health.

This chain connects TRBV28 to TRBJ2-4; possibly TRBD1 for D (6 bases). The V gene's germline CDR1 is MDHEN and CDR2 SYDVKM. V was pared by 5 bases and J by 3 bases, with 17 bases between. The CDR3 extends over 16 amino acids. The CDR3 DNA sequence: TGTGCCAGCAGTCCACATCTAACAGGGTTCAAAAACATTCAGTACTTC. This encodes CASSPHLTGFKNIQYF.

This clonotype was observed a handful of times. V is TRBV20-1 and J is TRBJ2-1; D might be TRBD2 (6 bases). The CDR3 contains 14 residues. V was cut by 5 bases and J by 6 bases, with 17 bases left in between. CDR1 and CDR2 from the germline V gene are DFQATT and SNEGSKA (reference sequence). The CDR3 spells CSAPRTTEGNEQFF. In DNA form, the CDR3 reads TGCAGTGCTCCTAGGACTACCGAAGGCAATGAGCAGTTCTTC.

The gene calls are TRBV5-1 and TRBJ2-7, with a possible D match to TRBD1 (6 bases). Germline V CDR1 and CDR2: SGHRS, YFSETQ. CDR3 length: 15 residues. V lost 5 bases and J 0 bases, leaving 15 bases between the germline ends. CDR3 loop: CASSSRDTHSYEQYF. The CDR3 DNA follows: TGCGCCAGCAGTTCTCGGGACACCCACTCCTACGAGCAGTACTTC. Based on the CDR3 plus reference TRBV5-1 and TRBJ2-7, the full variable domain is KAGVTQTPRYLIKTRGQQVTLSCSPISGHRSVSWYQQTPGQGLQFLFEYFSETQRNKGNFPGRFSGRQFSNSRSEMNVSTLELGDSALYLCASSSRDTHSYEQYFGPGTRLTVT.

V is TRBV3-1 and J is TRBJ1-2; D unclear. This CDR3 has 11 amino acids. V shed 2 bases and J shed 7 bases, with 5 bases lying between them. Germline loops: CDR1 LGHDT, CDR2 YNNKEL (reference sequence). The CDR3 nucleotides read TGTGCCAGCAGCCAATCGACTGGCTACACCTTC. Residues: CASSQSTGYTF.

The chain is built from TRBV29-1 and TRBJ1-1; 7 positions agree with TRBD1. With V trimmed by 6 bases and J by 1 base, 5 bases remained unmatched. Germline CDR1 and CDR2: SQVTM and ANQGSEA. The length of the CDR3 is 13 residues. The CDR3 region is CSVETGSNTEAFF. The CDR3 nucleotides read TGCAGCGTGGAGACAGGGTCGAACACTGAAGCTTTCTTT.

This clonotype turned up a few times. The V gene is TRBV7-2, the J gene TRBJ1-4; perhaps TRBD1 as D (5 bases). Germline-derived CDR1 and CDR2 are SGHTA and FQGNSA. V was trimmed by 4 bases and J by 4 bases, leaving 10 bases between them. This CDR3 has 14 residues. CDR3 protein: CASSYRGLNEKLFF. The CDR3 DNA reads as TGTGCCAGCAGCTACCGGGGCCTTAATGAAAAACTGTTTTTT.

This clonotype came up a few times. At one of its ends the junction is not consistent with the germline gene, which may arise from a read error. The chain couples TRBV4-1 to TRBJ2-5, with TRBD2 matching 8 bases. The length of the CDR3 is 17 residues. Germline V gene sequence: CDR1 MGHRA, CDR2 YSYEKL. The CDR3 reads CASSQEGLAGFQEIQYF. The CDR3 DNA reads TGCGCCAGCAGCCAAGAGGGTCTAGCGGGTTTCCAAGAGATCCAGTACTTC.

V and J are TRBV28 and TRBJ1-4; possibly TRBD1 for D (5 bases). This CDR3 is built from 15 residues. The V gene's germline CDR1 is MDHEN and CDR2 SYDVKM. Trimming took off 1 base at V and 7 bases at J, with 13 bases between the two ends. CDR3 sequence reads: CASSLLGQGSEKLFF. The CDR3 DNA is TGTGCCAGCAGTTTATTAGGGCAGGGAAGTGAAAAACTGTTTTTT.

This clonotype was detected a few times. This chain joins TRBV20-1 and TRBJ1-2, with 9 bases matching TRBD1. This CDR3 comprises 11 residues. Per the germline V gene, CDR1 is DFQATT and CDR2 is SNEGSKA (reference sequence). J was trimmed by 8 bases and V by 5 bases; bases with no gene match: 3. The CDR3 is CSAPDRGGYTF. The CDR3 DNA reads as TGCAGTGCTCCGGACAGGGGAGGCTACACCTTC.

In this sample, this clonotype turned up many times. The rearrangement uses TRBV7-9 and TRBJ1-5, with a tentative D call TRBD1 (5 bases). The CDR3 covers 18 residues. Trimming pared 3 bases from V and 0 bases from J, leaving 18 bases between. Germline V gene data show CDR1 as SEHNR and CDR2 as FQNEAQ (reference sequence). This CDR3 is CASSLEGGDPYSNQPQHF. CDR3 coding DNA: TGTGCCAGCAGCTTGGAGGGCGGGGACCCATATAGCAATCAGCCCCAGCATTTT.